This TCR beta chain emerged from a study of shared clonotypes between healthy human individuals. For the study at large: Three plates were used per donor for CD4 naive, three for CD4 memory, two for CD8 naive and one for CD8 memory. Points from the study as a whole: Sharing of clonotypes among donors was expected to vary with sequencing depth.

V was pared by 4 bases and J by 8 bases, with 18 bases between. Looked up from germline, CDR1 is SGHNT and CDR2 is YENEEA. This CDR3 is built from 15 residues. Turning to this clone: What it binds is unknown.

The assay was run at deep level. TCRdb's table, derived via immunoSEQ multiplex PCR, lists solely in-frame clones and lacks some. The repertoire consists of about 680,000 clones, with around three quarters occurring once and the leading ten covering roughly 1.9%. Sequencing was carried out using memory CD4+ T cells sorted from blood. Subset here: CD45RA-negative fraction. The chain is built from TRBV11-3 and TRBJ2-1; the D gene could be TRBD1 or TRBD2 (5 bases each). The TCR was taken from a woman in her twenties or thirties in good health. The DNA of the CDR3 is TGTGCCAGCAGCTCATCCGGGACCTCTTTGGATGAGCAGTTCTTC. Translated, it gives CASSSSGTSLDEQFF.